These 5 T cell receptor beta chains were sequenced from one sample in a study of T cell responses to AZD1222 COVID-19 vaccine. Here immunoSEQ multiplex PCR was the method, and the copy in TCRdb shows in-frame clones only, minus some. Altogether about 190,000 clones are present, roughly 93% being singletons, with the ten largest covering 0.99%. The specimen comprised peripheral blood, sampled on day 0 of AZD1222 vaccination. The source is an adult in good health.

The chain carries TRBV2 and TRBJ2-7, with D tentatively TRBD1 (6 bases). V lost 1 base and J lost 3, with 10 bases in between. Germline CDR1 reads SNHLY; CDR2 reads FYNNEI. The CDR3 sequence is 14 residues long. CDR3 sequence: CASSEDMDSYEQYF. The CDR3 nucleotides read TGTGCCAGCAGTGAAGATATGGACAGCTACGAGCAGTACTTC.

The chain combines TRBV11-1 with TRBJ2-5; 7 positions match TRBD2. The trim removed 5 bases at V and 5 bases at J, leaving 14 bases unmatched. The CDR3 extends over 16 amino acids. CDR1 and CDR2 from the germline V gene are SGHAT and FQDESV (reference sequence). In DNA form, the CDR3 reads TGTGCCAGCAGCCCTGAGGTTCCGGGGGGTTCGGAGACCCAGTACTTC. The encoded protein is CASSPEVPGGSETQYF. Complete variable domain (other parts from reference TRBV11-1 and TRBJ2-5): EAEVAQSPRYKITEKSQAVAFWCDPISGHATLYWYRQILGQGPELLVQFQDESVVDDSQLPKDRFSAERLKGVDSTLKIQPAELGDSAMYLCASSPEVPGGSETQYFGPGTRLLVL.

The V and J genes are TRBV5-1 and TRBJ1-2, with TRBD1 matching over 7 bases. The length of the CDR3 is 18 residues. J gave up 0 bases and V 0 bases, and 11 bases lay outside the gene matches. Germline-derived CDR1 and CDR2 are SGHRS and YFSETQ. The CDR3 coding sequence is TGCGCCAGCAGCTTGGGAGTCTTACAGGGGTTAGCTAACTATGGCTACACCTTC. This gives the protein CASSLGVLQGLANYGYTF.

This rearrangement joins TRBV11-2 to TRBJ2-1, with 8 bases aligning to TRBD2. With V trimmed by 3 bases and J by 4 bases, 14 bases remained unmatched. The CDR3 covers 18 residues. The germline gives CDR1 SGHAT, CDR2 FQNNGV. CDR3 amino acids: CASSLGGRAGAHYNEQFF. The CDR3 DNA reads as TGTGCCAGCAGCTTGGGGGGGCGAGCGGGAGCTCATTACAATGAGCAGTTCTTC.

For the CDR3, the DNA is TGTGCCAGCAGTGCCCCGGGACTAGCGGGATCTGGGGCCAACGTCCTGACTTTC. It is translated as CASSAPGLAGSGANVLTF. This rearrangement joins TRBV28 to TRBJ2-6; 13 positions agree with TRBD2. In germline, CDR1 is MDHEN, CDR2 SYDVKM. Germline trimming cut 5 bases from V and 1 base from J; bases unmatched to any gene: 5. This CDR3 is 18 amino acids long.